This T cell receptor beta chain came from a study of somatic mutations in cytotoxic T cells in rheumatoid arthritis. Sequenced by immunoSEQ multiplex PCR; TCRdb stores in-frame clones only, minus some. The table records approximately 20,000 clones, under 85% of them present only once. The CDR3 has 11 residues. Germline V gene data show CDR1 as SQVTM and CDR2 as ANQGSEA. Between the trimmed V and J ends, which lost 3 bases and 5 bases, there was a span of 8 bases. The clonotype originates from a man aged 18 to 29 with rheumatoid arthritis. Source material: CD8+ T cells sorted from blood. J is TRBJ2-7 and V is TRBV29-1; the D gene is possibly TRBD1 (6 bases). CDR3 nucleotide sequence: TGCAGCGTTGAGAACAGGGACGAGCAGTACTTC. This sequence encodes CSVENRDEQYF.